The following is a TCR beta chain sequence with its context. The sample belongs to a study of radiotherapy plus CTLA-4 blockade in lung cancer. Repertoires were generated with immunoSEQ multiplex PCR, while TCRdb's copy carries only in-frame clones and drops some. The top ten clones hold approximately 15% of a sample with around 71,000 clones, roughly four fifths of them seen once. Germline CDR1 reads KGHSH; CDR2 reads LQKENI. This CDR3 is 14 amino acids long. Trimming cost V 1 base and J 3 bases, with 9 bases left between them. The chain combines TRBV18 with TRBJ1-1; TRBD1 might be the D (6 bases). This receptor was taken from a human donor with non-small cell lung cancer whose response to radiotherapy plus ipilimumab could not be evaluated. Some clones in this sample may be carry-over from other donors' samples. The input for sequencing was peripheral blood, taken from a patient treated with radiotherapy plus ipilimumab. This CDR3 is CASSPQGTYTEAFF. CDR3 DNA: TGTGCCAGCTCACCACAGGGGACATACACTGAAGCTTTCTTT.